This TCR beta chain was sequenced during a study of shared clonotypes between healthy human individuals. Adult donors, all healthy and HIV-negative, had no recent acute infections or vaccinations. All participating donors were Caucasian adults from Nashville, Tennessee. Regarding this clone: Its specificity is not known.

Trimming took 4 bases from V and 7 from J, leaving 17 bases between them. Germline V gives CDR1 MNHNY, CDR2 SVGAGI (reference sequence). This CDR3 region has 15 residues. Profiled with immunoSEQ multiplex PCR; TCRdb holds only in-frame clones, not every one. The sample lists nearly 750,000 clones, just under 75% occurring once. General observations from the study: Larger estimated richness was generally recorded for naive subsets relative to memory subsets.

The sequence was obtained from a woman aged 25 to 45 in good health. The material sequenced was memory CD4+ T cells sorted from blood. The subset is: CD45RA-negative fraction. The chain carries TRBV6-6 and TRBJ1-5; weak D call: TRBD1 (5 bases). Written as DNA, the CDR3 is TGTGCCAGCAGTTTTCAGGGAGTCCGGCAGCAGCCCCAGCATTTT. Residues: CASSFQGVRQQPQHF.